This entry lists 5 T cell receptor beta chains sequenced from one sample in a study of T cells in women clearing cervical HPV infection (dated by TCRdb to 2017 to 2018). Libraries were prepared through the immunoSEQ multiplex PCR assay. TCRdb took this table from immuneACCESS and kept in-frame rearrangements with V and J called. Such tables lack part of the clones; where checked against another copy, unresolved V genes explain under half of the gap, and the rest is unexplained. The sample table holds around 28,000 clones. In total, the top ten clones hold around 3% of the sample. Sequenced sample: blood buffy coat. These receptors all come from a woman between 18 and 70 years old with a cervical HPV16 infection that either progressed to CIN3+ or cleared (not recorded which).

A remark on this clone: The read gets to within 3 residues of the CDR3 end, and the germline J gene fills in the rest. The chain joins TRBV19 to TRBJ1-2; perhaps TRBD1 as D (5 bases). Germline loops: CDR1 LNHDA, CDR2 SQIVND (reference sequence). The CDR3 consists of 18 residues. V was trimmed by 0 bases and J by 0 bases, leaving 17 bases between them. CDR3 sequence reads: CASSIDLSQGRANYGYTF. The covered CDR3 bases are TGTGCCAGTAGTATAGATCTTAGTCAGGGAAGAGCTAACTATGGC.

This chain's CDR3 is CAISESGLSYEQYF. CDR3 DNA, as far as it was read: TGTGCCATCAGTGAGTCTGGACTTTCTTACGAG. This sequence joins TRBV10-3 and TRBJ2-7; the D gene is possibly TRBD2 (5 bases). Read sequence stops 3 residues before the CDR3 end, and the germline J gene provides the missing end. Germline assignment: CDR1 ENHRY and CDR2 SYGVKD. The CDR3 covers 14 residues. Trimming took off 0 bases at V and 4 bases at J, with 10 bases between the two ends.

Notes on this clone: With the read ending 3 residues before the CDR3 end, the germline J gene is used to fill in that end. This sequence joins TRBV18 and TRBJ1-4; 7 nucleotides agree with TRBD1. Germline V lookup: CDR1 KGHSH, CDR2 LQKENI. Trimming at V came to 2 bases and at J to 7 bases, leaving 4 bases not matched to a gene. This CDR3 is built from 14 residues. CDR3 in amino acids: CASSPFYRGEKLFF. CDR3 DNA (partial): TGTGCCAGCTCACCATTCTACAGGGGTGAAAAA.

Notes on this clone: The missing CDR3 end, 3 residues past where the read stops, is filled in from the germline J gene. The V call is TRBV7-3, the J call TRBJ1-1, with TRBD1 matching 9 bases. V gave up 4 bases and J gave up 5 bases; unmatched junction bases: 8. The CDR3 extends over 15 amino acids. Germline V gene data show CDR1 as SGHTA and CDR2 as FQGTGA. The CDR3 is CASSSGQGSWTEAFF. CDR3 DNA (partial): TGTGCCAGCAGCTCCGGACAGGGGAGTTGGACTGAA.

About this clone itself: At one end, the junction sequence differs from germline, possibly due to a read error. Sequencing ends 3 residues short of the CDR3 end; the germline J gene provides the rest. The V call is TRBV7-7, the J call TRBJ2-5, with D tentatively TRBD1 (6 bases). The CDR3 sequence is 15 residues long. CDR1 is SSHAT, CDR2 FNYEAQ, per germline (reference sequence). The CDR3 reads CASSLAQGLQETQYF. Partial CDR3 DNA: TGTGCTAGCAGCTTAGCTCAGGGGCTGCAAGAGACC.